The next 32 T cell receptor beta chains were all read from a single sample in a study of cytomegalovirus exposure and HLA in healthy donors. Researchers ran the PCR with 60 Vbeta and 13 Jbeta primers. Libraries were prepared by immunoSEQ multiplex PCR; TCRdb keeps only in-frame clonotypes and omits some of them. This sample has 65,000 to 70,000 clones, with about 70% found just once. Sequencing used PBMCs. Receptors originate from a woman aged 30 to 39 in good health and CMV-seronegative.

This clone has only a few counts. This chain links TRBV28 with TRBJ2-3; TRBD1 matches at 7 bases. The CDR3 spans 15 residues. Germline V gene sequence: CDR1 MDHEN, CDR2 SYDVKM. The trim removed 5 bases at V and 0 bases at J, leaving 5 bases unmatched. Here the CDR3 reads CASSLRTGSTDTQYF. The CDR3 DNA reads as TGTGCCAGCAGTCTACGGACAGGAAGCACAGATACGCAGTATTTT. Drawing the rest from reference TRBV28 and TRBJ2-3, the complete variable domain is DVKVTQSSRYLVKRTGEKVFLECVQDMDHENMFWYRQDPGLGLRLIYFSYDVKMKEKGDIPEGYSVSREKKERFSLILESASTNQTSMYLCASSLRTGSTDTQYFGPGTRLTVL.

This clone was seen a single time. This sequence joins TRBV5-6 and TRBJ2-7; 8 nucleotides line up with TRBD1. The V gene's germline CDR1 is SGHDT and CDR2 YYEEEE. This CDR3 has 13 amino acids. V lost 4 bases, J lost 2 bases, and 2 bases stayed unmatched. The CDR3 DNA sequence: TGTGCCAGCAGCCGGACAGGGACCTACGAGCAGTACTTC. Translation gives CASSRTGTYEQYF.

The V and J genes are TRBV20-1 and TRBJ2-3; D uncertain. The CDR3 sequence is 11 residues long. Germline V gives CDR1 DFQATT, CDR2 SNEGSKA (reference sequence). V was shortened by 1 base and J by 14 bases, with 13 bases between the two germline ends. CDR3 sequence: CSARVLDRLYF. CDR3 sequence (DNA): TGCAGTGCTAGAGTTCTAGACCGGTTGTATTTT.

In DNA, the CDR3 is TGCGCCAGCATCCGGACTAGCGGGGGGAGTTCTAGCACAGATACGCAGTATTTT. It codes for CASIRTSGGSSSTDTQYF. The chain couples TRBV10-2 to TRBJ2-3; 14 bases are a match to TRBD2. The length of the CDR3 is 18 residues. V lost 7 bases to trimming and J lost 0 bases; unmatched junction nucleotides: 9. CDR1 WSHSY and CDR2 SAAADI come from the germline V gene.

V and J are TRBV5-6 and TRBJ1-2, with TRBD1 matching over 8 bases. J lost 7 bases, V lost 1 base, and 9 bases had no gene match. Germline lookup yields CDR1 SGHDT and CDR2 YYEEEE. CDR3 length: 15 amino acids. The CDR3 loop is CASSLPLTGVRGYTF. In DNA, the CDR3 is TGTGCCAGCAGCTTGCCATTGACAGGGGTACGTGGCTACACCTTC.

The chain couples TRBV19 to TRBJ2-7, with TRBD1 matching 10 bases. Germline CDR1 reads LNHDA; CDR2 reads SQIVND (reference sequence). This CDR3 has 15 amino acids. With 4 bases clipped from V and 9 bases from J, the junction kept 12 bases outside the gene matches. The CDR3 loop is CASSRQGAMGAGQYF. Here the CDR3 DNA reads TGTGCCAGTAGTAGACAGGGGGCAATGGGAGCGGGGCAGTACTTC. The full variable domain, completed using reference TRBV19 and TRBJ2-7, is DGGITQSPKYLFRKEGQNVTLSCEQNLNHDAMYWYRQDPGQGLRLIYYSQIVNDFQKGDIAEGYSVSREKKESFPLTVTSAQKNPTAFYLCASSRQGAMGAGQYFGPGTRLTVT.

The CDR3 nucleotides are TGTGCCAGCAGCCCCCCCAGGGGGCATGAGCAGTTCTTC. As protein: CASSPPRGHEQFF. The chain has TRBV6-5 and TRBJ2-1, with TRBD1 matching 8 bases. The CDR3 is made up of 13 amino acids. Germline V gene data show CDR1 as MNHEY and CDR2 as SVGAGI. V lost 6 bases, J lost 8 bases, and 6 bases stayed unmatched.

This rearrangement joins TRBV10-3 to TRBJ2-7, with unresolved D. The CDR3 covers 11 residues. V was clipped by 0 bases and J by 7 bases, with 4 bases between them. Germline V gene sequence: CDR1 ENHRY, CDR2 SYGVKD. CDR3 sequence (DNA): TGTGCCATCAGTGAGTCGAGAGAGCAGTACTTC. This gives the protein CAISESREQYF.

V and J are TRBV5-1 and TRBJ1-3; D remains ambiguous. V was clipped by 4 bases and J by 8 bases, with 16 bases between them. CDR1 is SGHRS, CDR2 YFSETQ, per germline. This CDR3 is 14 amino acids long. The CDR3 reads CASSPGRREDTIYF. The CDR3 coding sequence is TGCGCCAGCAGCCCTGGCAGGAGGGAGGACACCATATATTTT.

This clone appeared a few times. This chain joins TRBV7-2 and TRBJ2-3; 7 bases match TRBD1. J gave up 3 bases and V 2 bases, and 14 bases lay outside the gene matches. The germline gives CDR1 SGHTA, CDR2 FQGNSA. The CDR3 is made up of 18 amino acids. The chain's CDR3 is CASSLSLPGGRGTDTQYF. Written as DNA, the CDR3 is TGTGCCAGCAGCTTATCCCTTCCTGGGGGCAGGGGGACAGATACGCAGTATTTT.

As DNA, the CDR3 is TGTGCCAGCAGCACCGGGACAGGGCGTCTCGGGGCCAACGTCCTGACTTTC. It encodes CASSTGTGRLGANVLTF. The genes are TRBV7-3 and TRBJ2-6; TRBD1 matches at 9 bases. Germline-derived CDR1 and CDR2 are SGHTA and FQGTGA. J gave up 4 bases and V 5 bases, and 9 bases lay outside the gene matches. This CDR3 contains 17 residues.

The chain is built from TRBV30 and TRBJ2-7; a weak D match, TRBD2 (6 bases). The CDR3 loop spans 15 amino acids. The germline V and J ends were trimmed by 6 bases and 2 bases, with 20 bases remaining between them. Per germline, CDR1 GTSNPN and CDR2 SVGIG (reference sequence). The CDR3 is CACLGTGVPPYEQYF. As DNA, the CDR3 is TGTGCCTGCCTCGGGACGGGGGTGCCCCCCTACGAGCAGTACTTC.

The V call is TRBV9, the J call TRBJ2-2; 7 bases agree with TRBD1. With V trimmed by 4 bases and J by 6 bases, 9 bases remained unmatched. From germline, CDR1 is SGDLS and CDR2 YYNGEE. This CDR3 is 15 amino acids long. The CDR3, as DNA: TGTGCCAGCAGCCCTAATAGGGGGCCAGCCGGGGAGCTGTTTTTT. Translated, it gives CASSPNRGPAGELFF. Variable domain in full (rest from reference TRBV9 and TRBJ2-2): DSGVTQTPKHLITATGQRVTLRCSPRSGDLSVYWYQQSLDQGLQFLIQYYNGEERAKGNILERFSAQQFPDLHSELNLSSLELGDSALYFCASSPNRGPAGELFFGEGSRLTVL.

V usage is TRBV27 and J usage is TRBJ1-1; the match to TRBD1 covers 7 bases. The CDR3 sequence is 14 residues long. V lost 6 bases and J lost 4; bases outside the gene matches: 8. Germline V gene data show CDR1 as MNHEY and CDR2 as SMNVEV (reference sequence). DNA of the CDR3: TGTGCCAGCAGGGCGGGCAGGGGGATCACTGAAGCTTTCTTT. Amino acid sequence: CASRAGRGITEAFF.

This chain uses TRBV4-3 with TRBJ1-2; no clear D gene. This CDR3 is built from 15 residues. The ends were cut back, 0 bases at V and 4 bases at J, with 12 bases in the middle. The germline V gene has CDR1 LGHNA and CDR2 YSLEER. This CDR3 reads CASSQDRGLSYGYTF. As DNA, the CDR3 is TGCGCCAGCAGCCAAGATCGGGGTCTCAGCTATGGCTACACCTTC.

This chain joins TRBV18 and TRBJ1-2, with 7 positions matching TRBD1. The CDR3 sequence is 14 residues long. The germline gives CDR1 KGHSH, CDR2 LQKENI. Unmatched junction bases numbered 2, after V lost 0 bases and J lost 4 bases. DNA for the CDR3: TGTGCCAGCTCACCACCGGCAGGGGGCTATGGCTACACCTTC. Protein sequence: CASSPPAGGYGYTF.

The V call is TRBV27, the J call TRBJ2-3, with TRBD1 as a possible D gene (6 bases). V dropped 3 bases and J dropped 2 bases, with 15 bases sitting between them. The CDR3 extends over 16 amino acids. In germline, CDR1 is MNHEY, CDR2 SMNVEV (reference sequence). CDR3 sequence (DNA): TGTGCCAGCAGTTTGGGGTATTGGGGGCTCACAGATACGCAGTATTTT. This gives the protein CASSLGYWGLTDTQYF.

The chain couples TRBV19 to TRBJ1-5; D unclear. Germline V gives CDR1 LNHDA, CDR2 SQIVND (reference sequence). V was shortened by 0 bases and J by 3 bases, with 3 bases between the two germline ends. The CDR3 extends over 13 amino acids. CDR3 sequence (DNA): TGTGCCAGTAGTATAGACAACAATCAGCCCCAGCATTTT. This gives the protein CASSIDNNQPQHF.

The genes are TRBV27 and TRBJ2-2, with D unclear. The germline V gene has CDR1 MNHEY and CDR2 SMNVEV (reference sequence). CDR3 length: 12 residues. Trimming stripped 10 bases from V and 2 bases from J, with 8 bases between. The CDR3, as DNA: TGTGCCATCCTCAGAAACACCGGGGAGCTGTTTTTT. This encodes CAILRNTGELFF.

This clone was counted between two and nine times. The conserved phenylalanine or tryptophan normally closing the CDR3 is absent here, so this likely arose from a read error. The CDR3 spells CASIQTLTGELFV. CDR3 coding DNA: TGTGCCAGCATTCAGACCCTCACCGGGGAGCTGTTTGTT. The chain combines TRBV2 with TRBJ2-2, with unresolved D. Trimming left V 7 bases short and J 4 bases short, with 10 bases between. Germline values: CDR1 SNHLY, CDR2 FYNNEI. The length of the CDR3 is 13 residues.

Here the CDR3 reads CAINAGGRGTEAFF. For the CDR3, the DNA is TGTGCCATCAATGCGGGGGGTAGGGGAACTGAAGCTTTCTTT. The J gene is TRBJ1-1, the V gene TRBV5-4; D possibly corresponds to TRBD1 (5 bases). The CDR3 consists of 14 residues. V was shortened by 9 bases and J by 5 bases, with 20 bases between the two germline ends. In germline, CDR1 is SGHNT, CDR2 YYREEE (reference sequence).

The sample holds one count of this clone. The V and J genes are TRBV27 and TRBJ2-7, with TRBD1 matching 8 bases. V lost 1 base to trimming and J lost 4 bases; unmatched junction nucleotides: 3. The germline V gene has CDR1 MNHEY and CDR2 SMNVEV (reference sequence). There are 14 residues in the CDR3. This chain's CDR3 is CASSLWTGRYEQYF. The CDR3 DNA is TGTGCCAGCAGTTTATGGACAGGGAGGTACGAGCAGTACTTC.

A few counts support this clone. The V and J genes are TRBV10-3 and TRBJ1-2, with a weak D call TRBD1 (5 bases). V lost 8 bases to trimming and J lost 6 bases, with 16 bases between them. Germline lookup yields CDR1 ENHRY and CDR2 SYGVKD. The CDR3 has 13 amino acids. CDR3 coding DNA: TGTGCCATCGTGCGGGGACCCCTGGATGGCTACACCTTC. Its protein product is CAIVRGPLDGYTF.

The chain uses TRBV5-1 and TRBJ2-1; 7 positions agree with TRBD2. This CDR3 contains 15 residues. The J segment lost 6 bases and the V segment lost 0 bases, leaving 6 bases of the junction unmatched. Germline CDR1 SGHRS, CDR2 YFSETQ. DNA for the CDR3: TGCGCCAGCAGCTTGGTGTCCAGGGAGGGCAATGAGCAGTTCTTC. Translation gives CASSLVSREGNEQFF.

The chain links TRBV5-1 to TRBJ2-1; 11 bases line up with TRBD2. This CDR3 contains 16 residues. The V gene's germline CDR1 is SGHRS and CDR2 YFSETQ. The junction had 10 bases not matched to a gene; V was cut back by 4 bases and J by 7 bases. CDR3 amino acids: CASSPLTGTSGNEQFF. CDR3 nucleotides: TGCGCCAGCAGCCCACTAACCGGGACTAGCGGTAATGAGCAGTTCTTC.

The CDR3 loop is CASSDRGARGNTIYF. As DNA, the CDR3 is TGTGCCAGCAGTGATCGGGGGGCACGGGGAAACACCATATATTTT. The V call is TRBV2, the J call TRBJ1-3; TRBD1 is a possible D gene (6 bases). The CDR3 runs to 15 residues. Trimming left V 3 bases short and J 4 bases short, with 13 bases between. In germline, CDR1 is SNHLY, CDR2 FYNNEI.

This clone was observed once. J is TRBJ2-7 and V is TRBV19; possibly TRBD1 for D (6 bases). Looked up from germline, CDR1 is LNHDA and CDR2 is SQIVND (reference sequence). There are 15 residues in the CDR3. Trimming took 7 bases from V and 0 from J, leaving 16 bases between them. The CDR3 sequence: CASTAGDLRSYEQYF. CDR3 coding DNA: TGTGCCAGTACGGCAGGGGATCTCCGCTCCTACGAGCAGTACTTC.

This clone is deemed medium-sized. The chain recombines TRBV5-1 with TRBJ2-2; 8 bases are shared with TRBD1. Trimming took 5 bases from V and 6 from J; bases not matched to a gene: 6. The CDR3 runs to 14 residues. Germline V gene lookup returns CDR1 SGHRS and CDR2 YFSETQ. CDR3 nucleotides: TGCGCCAGCAGTGGACAGGGACCCCCCGGGGAGCTGTTTTTT. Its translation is CASSGQGPPGELFF.

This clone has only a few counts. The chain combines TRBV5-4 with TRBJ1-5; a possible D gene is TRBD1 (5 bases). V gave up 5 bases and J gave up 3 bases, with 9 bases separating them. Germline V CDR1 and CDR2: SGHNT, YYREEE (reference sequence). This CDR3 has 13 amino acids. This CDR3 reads CASSWGDNQPQHF. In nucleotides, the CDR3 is TGTGCCAGCAGTTGGGGGGACAATCAGCCCCAGCATTTT.

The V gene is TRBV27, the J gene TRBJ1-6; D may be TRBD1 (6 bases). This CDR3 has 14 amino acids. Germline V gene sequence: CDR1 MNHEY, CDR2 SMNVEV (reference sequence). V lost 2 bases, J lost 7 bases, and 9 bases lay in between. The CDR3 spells CASSLIRGNSPLHF. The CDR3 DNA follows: TGTGCCAGCAGTTTAATCAGGGGAAATTCACCCCTCCACTTT.

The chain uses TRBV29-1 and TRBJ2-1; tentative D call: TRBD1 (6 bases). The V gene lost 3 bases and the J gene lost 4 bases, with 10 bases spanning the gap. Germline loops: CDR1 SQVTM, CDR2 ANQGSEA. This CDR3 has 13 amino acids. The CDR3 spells CSVDQGSYNEQFF. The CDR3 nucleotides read TGCAGCGTTGATCAGGGGTCTTACAATGAGCAGTTCTTC.

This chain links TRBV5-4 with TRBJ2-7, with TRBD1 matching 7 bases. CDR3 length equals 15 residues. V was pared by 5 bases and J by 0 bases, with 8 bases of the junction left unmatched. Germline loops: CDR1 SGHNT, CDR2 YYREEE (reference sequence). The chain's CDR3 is CASREGQLSSYEQYF. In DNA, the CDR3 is TGTGCCAGCAGAGAGGGACAGCTTAGCTCCTACGAGCAGTACTTC.